One and the same sample provided the 9 T cell receptor beta chains below, sequenced in a study of blood T cell repertoires in COVID-19. TCRdb keeps only in-frame clones here, not all; method: immunoSEQ multiplex PCR. The table records 200,000 to 250,000 clones, less than 85% of them present only once. The specimen was peripheral blood. Source of these receptors: a woman over 75 with acute or convalescent COVID-19.

This chain connects TRBV19 to TRBJ1-1; 8 nucleotides match TRBD1. Per germline, CDR1 LNHDA and CDR2 SQIVND (reference sequence). Trimming took 3 bases from V and 5 from J; bases not matched to a gene: 5. This CDR3 has 14 residues. The CDR3 loop reads CASSITGGRTEAFF. The CDR3, as DNA: TGTGCCAGTAGTATTACAGGGGGGAGGACTGAAGCTTTCTTT. The variable domain in full, completed from reference TRBV19 and TRBJ1-1, reads DGGITQSPKYLFRKEGQNVTLSCEQNLNHDAMYWYRQDPGQGLRLIYYSQIVNDFQKGDIAEGYSVSREKKESFPLTVTSAQKNPTAFYLCASSITGGRTEAFFGQGTRLTVV.

This clone appeared a single time. The chain carries TRBV20-1 and TRBJ1-2; weak D call: TRBD1 (5 bases). This CDR3 is 14 amino acids long. CDR1 and CDR2 (germline): DFQATT, SNEGSKA (reference sequence). Trimming removed 3 bases from V and 7 bases from J, with 18 bases in between. CDR3 sequence (DNA): TGCAGTGCTAGTTGGGGCAGGGAGGGAATTGGCTACACCTTC. It codes for CSASWGREGIGYTF.

The chain uses TRBV7-3 and TRBJ2-6, with TRBD2 matching 7 bases. In germline, CDR1 is SGHTA, CDR2 FQGTGA. Germline trimming cut 4 bases from V and 4 bases from J; bases unmatched to any gene: 16. The CDR3 has 19 amino acids. The CDR3, as DNA: TGTGCCAGCAGCTCATCTACCGGGACTATCATTTCCGGGGCCAACGTCCTGACTTTC. The encoded protein is CASSSSTGTIISGANVLTF.

The J gene is TRBJ1-3, the V gene TRBV28; no clear D. The CDR3 totals 13 residues. Germline V gives CDR1 MDHEN, CDR2 SYDVKM. Trimming took off 8 bases at V and 0 bases at J, with 8 bases between the two ends. The CDR3 protein is CASHSSSGNTIYF. CDR3 in DNA: TGTGCCAGCCATAGCTCCTCTGGAAACACCATATATTTT.

This clone was observed once. V is TRBV7-2 and J is TRBJ1-6, with a weak D call TRBD1 (6 bases). Per the germline V gene, CDR1 is SGHTA and CDR2 is FQGNSA. V lost 2 bases to trimming and J lost 9 bases, with 14 bases between them. The CDR3 extends over 15 amino acids. The CDR3 bases are TGTGCCAGCAGCTTAAGGGGGAGCATACCTTCACCCCTCCACTTT. Its protein is CASSLRGSIPSPLHF.

This rearrangement joins TRBV29-1 to TRBJ1-4, with 7 bases identical to TRBD1. Germline-derived CDR1 and CDR2 are SQVTM and ANQGSEA. V lost 7 bases to trimming and J lost 8 bases; unmatched junction nucleotides: 13. The CDR3 is made up of 14 amino acids. As DNA, the CDR3 is TGCAGCGCATTGGACAGGAGGTTGGGGGAAAAACTGTTTTTT. Protein: CSALDRRLGEKLFF.

The rearrangement uses TRBV11-3 and TRBJ1-1; D gene unclear. The CDR3 contains 11 residues. Germline CDR1 SGHNT, CDR2 YENEEA. Trimming pared 4 bases from V and 5 bases from J, leaving 5 bases between. The CDR3 region has the DNA TGTGCCAGCAGCTACAGAACTGAAGCTTTCTTT. Its protein is CASSYRTEAFF.

The chain has TRBV5-1 and TRBJ1-2, with 8 bases fitting TRBD1. The CDR3 loop spans 14 amino acids. V lost 4 bases, J lost 6 bases, and 8 bases stayed unmatched. CDR1 and CDR2 (germline): SGHRS, YFSETQ. The CDR3 sequence is CASSAQGAMHGYTF. The CDR3 DNA sequence: TGCGCCAGCAGCGCTCAGGGGGCAATGCATGGCTACACCTTC.

The rearrangement joins TRBV9 to TRBJ2-2; 9 bases are a match to TRBD1. This CDR3 is built from 16 residues. The V gene's germline CDR1 is SGDLS and CDR2 YYNGEE. J lost 4 bases, V lost 0 bases, and 4 bases had no gene match. The CDR3 DNA follows: TGTGCCAGCAGCGTAGGGGTGGGACAGGGCACCGGGGAGCTGTTTTTT. Protein product: CASSVGVGQGTGELFF. Combining the CDR3 with reference TRBV9 and TRBJ2-2 gives the whole variable domain DSGVTQTPKHLITATGQRVTLRCSPRSGDLSVYWYQQSLDQGLQFLIQYYNGEERAKGNILERFSAQQFPDLHSELNLSSLELGDSALYFCASSVGVGQGTGELFFGEGSRLTVL.